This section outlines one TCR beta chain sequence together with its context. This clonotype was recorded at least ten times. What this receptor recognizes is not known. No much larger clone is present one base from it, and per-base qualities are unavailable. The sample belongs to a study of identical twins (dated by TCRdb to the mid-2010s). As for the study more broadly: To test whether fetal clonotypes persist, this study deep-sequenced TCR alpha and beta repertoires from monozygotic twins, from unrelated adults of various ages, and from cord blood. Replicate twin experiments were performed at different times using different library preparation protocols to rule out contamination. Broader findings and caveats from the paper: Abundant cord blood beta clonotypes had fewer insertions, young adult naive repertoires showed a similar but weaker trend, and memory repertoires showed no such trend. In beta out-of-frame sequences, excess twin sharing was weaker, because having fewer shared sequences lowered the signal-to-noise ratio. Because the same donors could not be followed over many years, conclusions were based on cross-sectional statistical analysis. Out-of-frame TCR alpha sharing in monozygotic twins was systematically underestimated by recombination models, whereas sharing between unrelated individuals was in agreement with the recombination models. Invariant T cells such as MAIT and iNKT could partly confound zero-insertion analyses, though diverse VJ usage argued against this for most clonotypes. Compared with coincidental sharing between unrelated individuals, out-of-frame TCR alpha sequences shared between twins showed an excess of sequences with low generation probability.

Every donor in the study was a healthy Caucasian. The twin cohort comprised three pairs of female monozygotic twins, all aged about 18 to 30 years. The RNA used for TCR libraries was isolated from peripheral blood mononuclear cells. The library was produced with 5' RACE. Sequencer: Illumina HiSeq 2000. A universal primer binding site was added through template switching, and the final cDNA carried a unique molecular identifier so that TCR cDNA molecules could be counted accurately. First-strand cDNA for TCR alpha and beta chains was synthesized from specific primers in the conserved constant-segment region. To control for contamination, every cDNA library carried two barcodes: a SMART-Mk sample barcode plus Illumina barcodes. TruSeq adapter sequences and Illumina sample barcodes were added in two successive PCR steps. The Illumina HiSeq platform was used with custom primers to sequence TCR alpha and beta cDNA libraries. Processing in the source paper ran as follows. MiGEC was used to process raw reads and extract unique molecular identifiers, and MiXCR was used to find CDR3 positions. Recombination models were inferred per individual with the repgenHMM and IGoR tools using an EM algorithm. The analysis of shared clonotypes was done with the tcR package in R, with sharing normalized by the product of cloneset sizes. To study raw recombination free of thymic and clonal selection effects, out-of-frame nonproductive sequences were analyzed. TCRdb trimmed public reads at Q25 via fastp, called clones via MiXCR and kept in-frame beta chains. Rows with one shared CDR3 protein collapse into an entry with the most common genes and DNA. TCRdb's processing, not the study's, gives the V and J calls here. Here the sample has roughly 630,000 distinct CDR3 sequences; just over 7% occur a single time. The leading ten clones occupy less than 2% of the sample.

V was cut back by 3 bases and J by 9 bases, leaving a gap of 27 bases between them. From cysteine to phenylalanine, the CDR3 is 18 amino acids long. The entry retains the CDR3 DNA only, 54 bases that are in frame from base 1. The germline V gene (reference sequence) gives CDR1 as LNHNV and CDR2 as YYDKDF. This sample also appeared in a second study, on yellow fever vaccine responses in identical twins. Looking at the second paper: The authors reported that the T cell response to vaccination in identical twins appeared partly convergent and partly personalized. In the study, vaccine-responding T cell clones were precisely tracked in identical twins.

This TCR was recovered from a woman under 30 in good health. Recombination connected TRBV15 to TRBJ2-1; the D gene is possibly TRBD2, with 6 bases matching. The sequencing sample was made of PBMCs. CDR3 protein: CATSSDLKAGLMRVEQFF. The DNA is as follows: TGTGCCACCAGCAGTGACCTTAAAGCAGGACTAATGCGGGTTGAGCAGTTCTTC.